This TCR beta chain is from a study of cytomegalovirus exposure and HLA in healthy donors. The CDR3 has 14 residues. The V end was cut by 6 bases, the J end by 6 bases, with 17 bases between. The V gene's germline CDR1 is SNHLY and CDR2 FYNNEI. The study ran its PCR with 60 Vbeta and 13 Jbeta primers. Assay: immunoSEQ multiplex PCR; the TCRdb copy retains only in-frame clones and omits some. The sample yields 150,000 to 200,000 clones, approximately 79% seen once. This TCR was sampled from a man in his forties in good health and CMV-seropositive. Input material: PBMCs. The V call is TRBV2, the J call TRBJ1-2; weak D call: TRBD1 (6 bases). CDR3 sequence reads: CASRRDNQDDGYTF. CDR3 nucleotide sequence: TGTGCCAGCAGGAGGGACAATCAAGATGATGGCTACACCTTC.